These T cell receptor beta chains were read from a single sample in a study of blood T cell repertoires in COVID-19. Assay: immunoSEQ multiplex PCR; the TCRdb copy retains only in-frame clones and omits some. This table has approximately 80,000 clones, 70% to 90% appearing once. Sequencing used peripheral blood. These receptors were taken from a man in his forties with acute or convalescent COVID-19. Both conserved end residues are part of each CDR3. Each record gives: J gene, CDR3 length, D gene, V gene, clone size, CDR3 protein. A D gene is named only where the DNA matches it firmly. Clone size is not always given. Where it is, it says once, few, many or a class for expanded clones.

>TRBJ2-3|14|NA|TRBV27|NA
CASSLSLAGDTQYF
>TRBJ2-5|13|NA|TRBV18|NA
CASSPGGGETQYF
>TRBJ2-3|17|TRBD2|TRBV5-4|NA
CASSPTPWAGVADTQYF
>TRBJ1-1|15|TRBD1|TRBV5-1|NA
CASSERQGVNTEAFF
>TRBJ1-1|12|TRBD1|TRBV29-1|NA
CSGRDRGTEAFF
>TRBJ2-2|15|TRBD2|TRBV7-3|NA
CASSFGGSLTGELFF
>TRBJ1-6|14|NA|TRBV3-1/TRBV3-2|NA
CASSQVRLNSPLHF
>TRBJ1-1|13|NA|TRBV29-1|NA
CSVLQGLNTEAFF
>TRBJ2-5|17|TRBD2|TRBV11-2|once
CASSLGGTSGAQETQYF
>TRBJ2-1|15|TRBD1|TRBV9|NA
CASSTRGQDNNEQFF
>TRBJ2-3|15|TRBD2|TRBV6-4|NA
CASSDGTSGTDTQYF
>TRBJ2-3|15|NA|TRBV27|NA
CASSPKSTPPGTQYF
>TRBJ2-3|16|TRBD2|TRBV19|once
CASSIDKSSGRDTQYF
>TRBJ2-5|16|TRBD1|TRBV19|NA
CASSVDRDRGQETQYF
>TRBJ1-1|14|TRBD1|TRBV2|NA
CASSLDRGQPEAFF
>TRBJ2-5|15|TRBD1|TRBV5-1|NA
CASSKVTGDTETQYF
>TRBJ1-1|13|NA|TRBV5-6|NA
CASSFSWAAEAFF
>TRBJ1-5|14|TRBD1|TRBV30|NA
CAWKTGGSNQPQHF
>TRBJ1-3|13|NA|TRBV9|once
CASSVAGGNTIYF
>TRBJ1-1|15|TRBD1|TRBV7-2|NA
CASSRRTGVMTEAFF
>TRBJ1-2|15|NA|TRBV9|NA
CASSVDVGEGYGYTF
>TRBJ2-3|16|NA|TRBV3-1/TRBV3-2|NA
CASSQEGVASSDTQYF
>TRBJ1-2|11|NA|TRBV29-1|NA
CSVEDREGYTF
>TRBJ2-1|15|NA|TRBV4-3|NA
CASSQDARGQYEQFF
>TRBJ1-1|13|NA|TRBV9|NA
CASSVATDTEAFF
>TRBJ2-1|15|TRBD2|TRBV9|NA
CASSEGLAGSLEQFF
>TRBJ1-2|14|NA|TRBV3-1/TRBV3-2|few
CASSQSRVLDGYTF
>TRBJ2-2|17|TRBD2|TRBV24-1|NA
CATSDLVASGITGELFF
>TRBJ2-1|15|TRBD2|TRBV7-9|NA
CASKETLAAYNEQFF
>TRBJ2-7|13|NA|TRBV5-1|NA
CASSPGQLYEQYF
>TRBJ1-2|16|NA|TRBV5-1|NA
CASSLAFGREKDGYTF
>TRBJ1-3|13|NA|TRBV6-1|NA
CASSERQGNTIYF
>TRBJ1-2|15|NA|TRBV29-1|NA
CSVDYYPVGEVGYTF
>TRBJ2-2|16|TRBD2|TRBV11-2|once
CASSLSTSVNTGELFF
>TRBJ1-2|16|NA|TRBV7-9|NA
CASSLAPTTGNYGYTF
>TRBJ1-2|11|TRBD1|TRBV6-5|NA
CASQGARGYTF
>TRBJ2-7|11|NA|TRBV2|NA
CAINRDYEQYF
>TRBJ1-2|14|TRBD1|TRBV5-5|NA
CASSYDRGDYGYTF
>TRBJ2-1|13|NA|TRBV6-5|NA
CASSYRGADEQFF
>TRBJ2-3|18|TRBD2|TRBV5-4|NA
CASSLSSGGAGSTDTQYF
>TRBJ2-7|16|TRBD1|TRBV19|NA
CASSRRSGTGTYEQYF
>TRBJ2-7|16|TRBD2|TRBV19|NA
CASHPQGGLAGYEQYF
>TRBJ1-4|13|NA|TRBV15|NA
CASQQGNNEKLFF
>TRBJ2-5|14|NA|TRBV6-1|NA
CASSEVAGQETQYF
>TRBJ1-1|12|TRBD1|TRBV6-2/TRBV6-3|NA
CASSSTGGEAFF
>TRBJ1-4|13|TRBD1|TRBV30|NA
CAYNRGSNEKLFF
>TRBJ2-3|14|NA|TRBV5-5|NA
CASSTGGATDTQYF
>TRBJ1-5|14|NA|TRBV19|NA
CASSFQRNNQPQHF
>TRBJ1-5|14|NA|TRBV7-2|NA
CASSPRVGNQPQHF
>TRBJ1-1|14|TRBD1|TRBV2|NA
CASSGRTGDPEAFF
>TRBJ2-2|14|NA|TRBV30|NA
CAWSVLAATGELFF
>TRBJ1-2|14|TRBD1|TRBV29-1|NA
CSVAQYRGMDGYTF
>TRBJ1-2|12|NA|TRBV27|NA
CASSTHSGGYTF
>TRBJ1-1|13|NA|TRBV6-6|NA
CASRNSEDTEAFF
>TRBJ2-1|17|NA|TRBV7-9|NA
CASSYPLRVAVYNEQFF